This record covers a single TCR beta chain. The sample originates from a study of control samples from healthy donors and cancer patients. Germline-derived CDR1 and CDR2 are SEHNR and FQNEAQ (reference sequence). Between the trimmed V and J ends, which lost 1 base and 1 base, there was a span of 7 bases. This CDR3 contains 14 residues. Generated by immunoSEQ multiplex PCR, the TCRdb table keeps only in-frame clones and is missing some. Here the sample spans some 150,000 clones, more than 85% being singletons. This chain connects TRBV7-9 to TRBJ1-1; D uncertain. Source material: blood. This clonotype was obtained from a middle-aged man in good health. The CDR3, as DNA: TGTGCCAGCAGCTTAGTTAATAGGAACACTGAAGCTTTCTTT. Translated, it gives CASSLVNRNTEAFF.